A selection of T cell receptor beta chains follows, all from one sample in a study of response to subunit inactivated influenza vaccine. TCRdb processed the RT-PCR reads anew with MiXCR; each CDR3 protein has one entry. Of roughly 700,000 distinct CDR3 sequences in the sample, 11% to 15% were seen once. The material sequenced was PBMCs from blood, taken approximately 15 days before vaccination. These receptors came from a man in his fifties who received an inactivated influenza vaccine. CDR3s include the opening cysteine and the closing phenylalanine or tryptophan. The D gene is left open where the match is weak. Only some rows state a clone size, as once, few, many or a class for expanded clones.

CDR3 protein,CDR3 DNA,J gene,V gene,D gene,clone size
CASSVDMGNEQFF,TGTGCCAGCAGCGTAGATATGGGGAATGAGCAGTTCTTC,TRBJ2-1,TRBV9,.,few
CASSRGAGQETQYF,TGCGCCAGCAGCCGGGGGGCAGGCCAAGAGACCCAGTACTTC,TRBJ2-5,TRBV5-1,.,many
CASSQVLTEQETQYF,TGCGCCAGCAGCCAAGTTTTGACAGAACAAGAGACCCAGTACTTC,TRBJ2-5,TRBV4-1,.,.
CAWSERAGGQTGELFF,TGTGCCTGGAGTGAGAGGGCGGGGGGCCAAACCGGGGAGCTGTTTTTT,TRBJ2-2,TRBV30,TRBD2,few
CSASPGSSTNEKLFF,TGCAGTGCTAGCCCGGGTTCTAGCACTAATGAAAAACTGTTTTTT,TRBJ1-4,TRBV20-1,.,.
CASSLELGARDREETQYF,TGTGCCAGCAGCTTGGAATTGGGGGCGCGGGATCGGGAAGAGACCCAGTACTTC,TRBJ2-5,TRBV5-5,.,few
CASSHGTVQYF,TGTGCCAGCAGCCATGGTACAGTGCAGTACTTC,TRBJ2-7,TRBV3-1,.,.
CASTLGPEAFF,TGTGCCAGCACCCTAGGACCTGAAGCTTTCTTT,TRBJ1-1,TRBV4-2,.,many
CSARSLAGSVDEQFF,TGCAGTGCTAGAAGCTTAGCGGGTTCGGTCGATGAGCAGTTCTTC,TRBJ2-1,TRBV20-1,TRBD2,many
CASSLTSGISYNEQFF,TGTGCCAGCAGTTTAACTAGCGGGATCTCCTACAATGAGCAGTTCTTC,TRBJ2-1,TRBV12-3/TRBV12-4,TRBD2,few
CASSLRGGDPYNEQFF,TGTGCCAGCAGTTTAAGGGGTGGGGACCCCTACAATGAGCAGTTCTTC,TRBJ2-1,TRBV27,.,few
CSASLGAGEAFF,TGCAGTGCTAGTCTGGGGGCGGGTGAAGCTTTCTTT,TRBJ1-1,TRBV20-1,.,.
CASRFGISNTGELFF,TGTGCCAGCAGGTTCGGCATATCGAACACCGGGGAGCTGTTTTTT,TRBJ2-2,TRBV7-8,.,few
CASRPRASGGLNEQFF,TGCGCCAGCAGGCCCCGGGCTAGCGGGGGCCTAAATGAGCAGTTCTTC,TRBJ2-1,TRBV5-1,TRBD2,.
CASTPEGSTAYNEQFF,TGTGCCAGCACCCCAGAGGGATCTACTGCGTACAATGAGCAGTTCTTC,TRBJ2-1,TRBV11-2,.,.
CASSHGQPYNEQFF,TGTGCCAGCAGCCATGGACAGCCATACAATGAGCAGTTCTTC,TRBJ2-1,TRBV12-3/TRBV12-4,.,.
CATSRDRDNSPLHF,TGTGCCACCAGCAGAGATAGGGATAATTCACCCCTCCACTTT,TRBJ1-6,TRBV15,.,.
CASNPQGMNTEAFF,TGTGCCAGCAACCCACAGGGGATGAACACTGAAGCTTTCTTT,TRBJ1-1,TRBV6-1,TRBD1,few
CASSDSWGAMLNEQFF,TGTGCCAGCAGTGACTCGTGGGGGGCGATGTTAAATGAGCAGTTCTTC,TRBJ2-1,TRBV6-4,.,.
CSAKGGSGTDTQYF,TGCAGTGCAAAGGGGGGGTCAGGCACAGATACGCAGTATTTT,TRBJ2-3,TRBV20-1,.,.
CAISDRAGTHYNEQFF,TGTGCCATCAGTGACCGGGCCGGGACACATTACAATGAGCAGTTCTTC,TRBJ2-1,TRBV10-3,.,.
CASSRDSGYNEQFF,TGTGCCAGCAGTCGGGATAGCGGTTACAATGAGCAGTTCTTC,TRBJ2-1,TRBV12-3/TRBV12-4,.,.
CASSQGVGANNQPQHF,TGTGCCAGCAGCCAAGGGGTAGGGGCAAATAATCAGCCCCAGCATTTT,TRBJ1-5,TRBV3-1,.,many
CASSLGSGGSAEQFF,TGTGCCAGCAGTTTGGGAAGCGGGGGGTCGGCTGAGCAGTTCTTC,TRBJ2-1,TRBV12-3/TRBV12-4,TRBD2,.
CASSFLLQGTHEQYF,TGTGCCAGCAGTTTCCTCCTACAGGGAACTCACGAGCAGTACTTC,TRBJ2-7,TRBV12-3/TRBV12-4,.,.
CASSLAGQSGEQYF,TGTGCCAGCAGCTTGGCCGGACAGTCGGGGGAGCAGTACTTC,TRBJ2-7,TRBV5-6,.,many
CATSENDRGRRTGELFF,TGTGCCACCAGTGAGAACGACAGGGGTCGGAGGACCGGGGAGCTGTTTTTT,TRBJ2-2,TRBV24-1,TRBD1,many
CASIEDGNTQYF,TGTGCCAGCATCGAAGACGGAAATACGCAGTATTTT,TRBJ2-3,TRBV6-6,.,.
CASSQDSGIGELFF,TGCGCCAGCAGCCAAGATTCGGGGATCGGGGAGCTGTTTTTT,TRBJ2-2,TRBV4-3,.,few
CASSEARRLAGRYEQYF,TGTGCCAGCAGTGAAGCGCGAAGGTTGGCCGGGAGGTACGAGCAGTACTTC,TRBJ2-7,TRBV6-1,TRBD2,.
CASKKTGYLYEQYF,TGTGCCAGCAAGAAGACAGGGTACTTGTACGAGCAGTACTTC,TRBJ2-7,TRBV2,TRBD1,.
CASSRSTGDYGYTF,TGCGCCAGCAGTCGTTCGACAGGGGACTATGGCTACACCTTC,TRBJ1-2,TRBV5-1,TRBD1,.